The next 27 T cell receptor beta chains were all read from a single sample in a study of Ad26.COV2.S vaccination and SARS-CoV-2 variants. The repertoire was sequenced with immunoSEQ multiplex PCR; TCRdb's copy has only in-frame clones and lacks some. The table lists about 440,000 clones, about 90% of them singletons. Specified treatment: roughly 18 received Ad26.COV2.S at low or high dose, single or two shots; 5 received placebo; per-sample allocation not given. Samples analyzed were those drawn on day 63 after the first vaccine or placebo injection. The sample consisted of peripheral blood, taken in a trial of Ad26.COV2.S vaccine versus placebo. The origin of the receptors is a person aged 18-60 years who received the Ad26.COV2.S COVID-19 vaccine or a placebo.

V usage is TRBV6-5 and J usage is TRBJ1-5; no clear D. The V end was cut by 5 bases, the J end by 0 bases, with 5 bases between. The CDR3 length is 13 residues. The germline V gene encodes CDR1 MNHEY and CDR2 SVGAGI. The DNA for the CDR3 is TGTGCCAGCAGTCGGAGTAGCAATCAGCCCCAGCATTTT. This translates into CASSRSSNQPQHF.

The chain combines TRBV6-6 with TRBJ1-3; no definite D call. This CDR3 is built from 16 residues. Germline lookup yields CDR1 MNHNY and CDR2 SVGAGI (reference sequence). The germline V and J ends were trimmed by 6 bases and 4 bases, with 19 bases remaining between them. The chain's CDR3 is CASSAPVAGRGNTIYF. CDR3 coding DNA: TGTGCCAGCAGCGCGCCGGTGGCAGGACGGGGAAACACCATATATTTT.

The V gene is TRBV15, the J gene TRBJ2-5; D is possibly TRBD1 or TRBD2 (5 bases each). The germline CDR1 and CDR2 sequences are LNHNV and YYDKDF (reference sequence). Between the trimmed V and J ends, which lost 4 bases and 2 bases, there was a span of 20 bases. The CDR3 runs to 17 residues. The CDR3 region is CATSNRDHSFHQETQYF. CDR3 in DNA: TGTGCCACCAGCAACCGGGACCACTCGTTTCATCAAGAGACCCAGTACTTC. The whole variable domain, remainder taken from reference TRBV15 and TRBJ2-5, is DAMVIQNPRYQVTQFGKPVTLSCSQTLNHNVMYWYQQKSSQAPKLLFHYYDKDFNNEADTPDNFQSRRPNTSFCFLDIRSPGLGDTAMYLCATSNRDHSFHQETQYFGPGTRLLVL.

The rearrangement joins TRBV5-5 to TRBJ1-4; D perhaps matches TRBD1 (5 bases). CDR3 size: 17 residues. Germline loops: CDR1 SGHKS, CDR2 YYEKEE (reference sequence). V was clipped by 4 bases and J by 8 bases, with 24 bases between them. The CDR3 region has the DNA TGTGCCAGCAGCCCGGAAGGACACCCCCGGTGGGGAGAAAAACTGTTTTTT. It codes for CASSPEGHPRWGEKLFF.

The chain joins TRBV11-3 to TRBJ2-1; D tentatively reads TRBD1 or TRBD2 (5 bases each). V shed 5 bases and J shed 5 bases, with 16 bases lying between them. Germline V gene lookup returns CDR1 SGHNT and CDR2 YENEEA. This CDR3 contains 15 residues. DNA of the CDR3: TGTGCCAGCAGCGCACAGGACGGGACGAACAATGAGCAGTTCTTC. Amino acids: CASSAQDGTNNEQFF. Full variable domain (outside the CDR3, taken from reference TRBV11-3 and TRBJ2-1): EAGVVQSPRYKIIEKKQPVAFWCNPISGHNTLYWYLQNLGQGPELLIRYENEEAVDDSQLPKDRFSAERLKGVDSTLKIQPAELGDSAVYLCASSAQDGTNNEQFFGPGTRLTVL.

The V call is TRBV10-3, the J call TRBJ1-3, with D possibly matching TRBD1 (6 bases). This CDR3 spans 16 amino acids. Trimming pared 4 bases from V and 0 bases from J, leaving 13 bases between. CDR1 is ENHRY, CDR2 SYGVKD, per germline. This chain's CDR3 is CAISVVTGDSGNTIYF. The CDR3 coding sequence is TGTGCCATCAGTGTCGTGACAGGCGACTCTGGAAACACCATATATTTT.

This chain joins TRBV21-1 and TRBJ1-6. TRBV21-1 is a pseudogene segment. CDR3 size: 19 residues. The CDR3 DNA sequence: TGTGCCAGCAGCAAAGAGCGCGGGGAAGCAGGGGAGGGTGTTTCACCCCTCCACTTT. Its translation is CASSKERGEAGEGVSPLHF.

The CDR3: CASSLRARGSPLHF. The CDR3 DNA sequence: TGTGCCAGCAGTTTAAGAGCACGGGGTTCACCCCTCCACTTT. The chain couples TRBV28 to TRBJ1-6; no clear D. Germline V gene data show CDR1 as MDHEN and CDR2 as SYDVKM. The V end was cut by 2 bases, the J end by 9 bases, with 11 bases between. This CDR3 is 14 amino acids long.

This chain uses TRBV2 with TRBJ1-2; D possibly corresponds to TRBD1 (5 bases). Trimming stripped 10 bases from V and 0 bases from J, with 15 bases between. This CDR3 comprises 14 residues. Germline V gives CDR1 SNHLY, CDR2 FYNNEI. CDR3 nucleotides: TGTGCCACCCAGGGACCGGGCGCTAACTATGGCTACACCTTC. Protein product: CATQGPGANYGYTF.

A remark on this clone: This sample also contains other DNA sequences that code for the same CDR3. This CDR3 reads CASSNRVTYEQYF. The CDR3, as DNA: TGTGCCAGCAGTAACCGGGTCACCTACGAGCAGTACTTC. The rearrangement joins TRBV6-2 or TRBV6-3 to TRBJ2-7, with D uncertain. Germline V gene lookup returns CDR1 MNHEY and CDR2 SVGEGT. The CDR3 has 13 residues. Trimming cost V 5 bases and J 2 bases, with 10 bases left between them.

V gene TRBV29-1 combines with J gene TRBJ2-3; D is tentatively TRBD1 or TRBD2 (5 bases each). CDR3 length: 14 residues. Trimming pared 3 bases from V and 0 bases from J, leaving 10 bases between. Germline V gives CDR1 SQVTM, CDR2 ANQGSEA. CDR3 amino acids: CSVETGASTDTQYF. Written as DNA, the CDR3 is TGCAGCGTTGAGACCGGGGCGAGCACAGATACGCAGTATTTT.

The chain combines TRBV5-1 with TRBJ1-1; possible D gene TRBD1, 5 bases. CDR3 length: 14 amino acids. V was cut by 2 bases and J by 1 base, with 9 bases left in between. Per germline, CDR1 SGHRS and CDR2 YFSETQ. In nucleotides, the CDR3 is TGCGCCAGCAGCTTTTGGGGGGAGAACACTGAAGCTTTCTTT. This codes for CASSFWGENTEAFF.

J is TRBJ1-1 and V is TRBV27, with D perhaps matching TRBD1 (5 bases). V was pared by 4 bases and J by 7 bases, with 13 bases between. Germline V gives CDR1 MNHEY, CDR2 SMNVEV (reference sequence). This CDR3 has 13 amino acids. CDR3 nucleotides: TGTGCCAGCAGTTCCCAACGGGGCGGTGAAGCTTTCTTT. Its protein is CASSSQRGGEAFF.

This sequence joins TRBV3-1 (or the pseudogene TRBV3-2) and TRBJ2-1, with D perhaps matching TRBD1 (6 bases). Trimming pared 0 bases from V and 9 bases from J, leaving 9 bases between. This CDR3 region has 13 residues. Germline CDR1 reads LGHDT; CDR2 reads YNNKEL (reference sequence). The CDR3 spells CASSQDQGSEQFF. Written as DNA, the CDR3 is TGTGCCAGCAGCCAAGACCAGGGGTCTGAGCAGTTCTTC.

The chain recombines TRBV6-5 with TRBJ1-5; TRBD1 agrees at 10 bases. There are 15 residues in the CDR3. V lost 8 bases to trimming and J lost 5 bases; unmatched junction nucleotides: 9. From germline, CDR1 is MNHEY and CDR2 SVGAGI. CDR3 DNA: TGTGCCAGCTCTTGGACAGGGGGTTTGGATCAGCCCCAGCATTTT. This translates into CASSWTGGLDQPQHF.

CDR3 region: CASSRDGGSADTQYF. The CDR3 DNA sequence: TGTGCCAGCAGCAGGGATGGTGGTAGCGCAGATACGCAGTATTTT. The V and J genes are TRBV6-5 and TRBJ2-3; tentatively, D is TRBD1 or TRBD2 (5 bases each). Trimming removed 6 bases from V and 4 bases from J, with 17 bases in between. CDR1 MNHEY and CDR2 SVGAGI come from the germline V gene. CDR3 size: 15 residues.

The chain links TRBV28 to TRBJ2-7; 13 bases fit TRBD2. V was pared by 5 bases and J by 3 bases, with 7 bases of the junction left unmatched. There are 16 residues in the CDR3. Looked up from germline, CDR1 is MDHEN and CDR2 is SYDVKM. In nucleotides, the CDR3 is TGTGCCAGCAGTAATCCGGGACTAGCGGGAAGCTACGAGCAGTACTTC. Its protein is CASSNPGLAGSYEQYF.

This chain uses TRBV30 with TRBJ2-2, with D unclear. Germline CDR1 and CDR2: GTSNPN and SVGIG (reference sequence). The V and J ends lost 3 bases and 0 bases respectively, with 5 bases between them. CDR3 length equals 13 residues. As DNA, the CDR3 is TGTGCCTGGAGGAGAACGAACACCGGGGAGCTGTTTTTT. The encoded protein is CAWRRTNTGELFF.

The V and J genes are TRBV5-6 and TRBJ2-7; 9 bases map to TRBD2. This CDR3 spans 16 amino acids. Trimming took 1 base from V and 1 from J; bases not matched to a gene: 6. Germline lookup yields CDR1 SGHDT and CDR2 YYEEEE. CDR3 nucleotide sequence: TGTGCCAGCAGCTTGTCCGGTAGCGGGGGATCCTACGAGCAGTACTTC. It yields the protein CASSLSGSGGSYEQYF.

This chain joins TRBV14 and TRBJ2-7; maybe TRBD2 (5 bases). Germline V gene sequence: CDR1 SGHDN, CDR2 FVKESK. The length of the CDR3 is 14 residues. V gave up 4 bases and J gave up 0 bases, with 10 bases separating them. Here the CDR3 DNA reads TGTGCCAGCAGCCTATTCCGGGACTCCTACGAGCAGTACTTC. Translating it yields CASSLFRDSYEQYF.

CDR3 bases: TGCGCCAGCAGCCAGACCAGACTAGCGGGAAATAACAATGAGCAGTTCTTC. Translating it yields CASSQTRLAGNNNEQFF. The chain combines TRBV4-1 with TRBJ2-1; TRBD2 agrees at 11 bases. Unmatched junction bases numbered 9, after V lost 3 bases and J lost 5 bases. CDR1 and CDR2 from the germline V gene are MGHRA and YSYEKL. CDR3 size: 17 residues.

The CDR3 DNA follows: TGTGCCAGCTCACCATCCGGGGTGGGTGAGCAGTACTTC. Its protein product is CASSPSGVGEQYF. The V call is TRBV18, the J call TRBJ2-7; D is perhaps TRBD2 (5 bases). V was shortened by 2 bases and J by 7 bases, with 12 bases between the two germline ends. The CDR3 loop spans 13 amino acids. Germline CDR1 reads KGHSH; CDR2 reads LQKENI.

The rearrangement joins TRBV15 to TRBJ1-4, with D perhaps TRBD1 (6 bases). CDR3 length equals 15 residues. CDR1 LNHNV and CDR2 YYDKDF come from the germline V gene (reference sequence). V was cut by 4 bases and J by 3 bases, with 12 bases left in between. CDR3 DNA sequence: TGTGCCACCAGCACCCAGGGGTCGGCTAATGAAAAACTGTTTTTT. Encoded protein: CATSTQGSANEKLFF.

This rearrangement joins TRBV6-2 or TRBV6-3 to TRBJ2-5, with no clear D. The V end was cut by 2 bases, the J end by 5 bases, with 6 bases between. The CDR3 has 12 residues. Germline loops: CDR1 MNHEY, CDR2 SVGEGT. For the CDR3, the DNA is TGTGCCAGCAGTTACAGGAAGGAGACCCAGTACTTC. It specifies CASSYRKETQYF.

The chain recombines TRBV6-5 with TRBJ1-6; no reliable D call. Trimming cost V 8 bases and J 7 bases, with 18 bases left between them. Germline CDR1 and CDR2: MNHEY and SVGAGI. The length of the CDR3 is 15 residues. The CDR3 is CASQPGGDINSPLHF. Here the CDR3 DNA reads TGTGCCAGCCAACCCGGCGGGGATATCAATTCACCCCTCCACTTT.

The V gene is TRBV10-3, the J gene TRBJ2-7; D may be TRBD1 (6 bases). The germline V gene has CDR1 ENHRY and CDR2 SYGVKD. The V end lost 3 bases, the J end lost 2 bases, and 11 bases lay between the germline ends. CDR3 length: 14 residues. Here the CDR3 DNA reads TGTGCCATCAGTGATCGGCAGGGGACCTACGAGCAGTACTTC. It is translated as CAISDRQGTYEQYF.

This clone was counted only a few times. The genes are TRBV2 and TRBJ1-5, with D uncertain. The germline V gene has CDR1 SNHLY and CDR2 FYNNEI. Trimming pared 6 bases from V and 11 bases from J, leaving 20 bases between. This CDR3 is 14 amino acids long. The CDR3 coding sequence is TGTGCCAGCAGCCCCGGACGGACCGGCCGGTCCCAGCATTTT. Amino acids: CASSPGRTGRSQHF. The complete variable domain, with remaining parts taken from reference TRBV2 and TRBJ1-5, reads EPEVTQTPSHQVTQMGQEVILRCVPISNHLYFYWYRQILGQKVEFLVSFYNNEISEKSEIFDDQFSVERPDGSNFTLKIRSTKLEDSAMYFCASSPGRTGRSQHFGDGTRLSIL.